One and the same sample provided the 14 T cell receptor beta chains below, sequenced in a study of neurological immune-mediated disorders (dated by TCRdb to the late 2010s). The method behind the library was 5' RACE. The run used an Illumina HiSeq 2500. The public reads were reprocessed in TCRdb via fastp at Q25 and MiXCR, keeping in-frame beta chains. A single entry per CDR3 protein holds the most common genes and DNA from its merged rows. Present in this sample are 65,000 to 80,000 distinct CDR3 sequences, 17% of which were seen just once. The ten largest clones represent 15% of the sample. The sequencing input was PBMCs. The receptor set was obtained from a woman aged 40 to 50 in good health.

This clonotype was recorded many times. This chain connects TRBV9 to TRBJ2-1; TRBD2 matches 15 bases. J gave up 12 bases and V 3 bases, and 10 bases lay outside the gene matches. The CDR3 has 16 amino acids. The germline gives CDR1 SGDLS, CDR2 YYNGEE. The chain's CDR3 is CASSEGGLAGGPSQFF. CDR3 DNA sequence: TGTGCCAGCAGCGAAGGGGGACTAGCGGGGGGCCCATCGCAGTTCTTC.

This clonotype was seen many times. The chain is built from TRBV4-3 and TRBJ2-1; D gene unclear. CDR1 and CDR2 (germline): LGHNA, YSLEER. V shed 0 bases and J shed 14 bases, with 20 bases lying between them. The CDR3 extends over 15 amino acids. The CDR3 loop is CASSQEFTARSSEFF. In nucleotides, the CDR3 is TGCGCCAGCAGCCAAGAATTTACGGCCCGATCGTCGGAGTTCTTC.

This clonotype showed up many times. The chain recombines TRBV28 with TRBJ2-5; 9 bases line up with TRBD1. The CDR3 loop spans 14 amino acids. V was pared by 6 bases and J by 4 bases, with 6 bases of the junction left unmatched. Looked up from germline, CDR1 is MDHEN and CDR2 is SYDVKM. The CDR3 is CASSQTGGGETQYF. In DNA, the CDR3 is TGTGCCAGCAGCCAGACAGGGGGGGGAGAGACCCAGTACTTC.

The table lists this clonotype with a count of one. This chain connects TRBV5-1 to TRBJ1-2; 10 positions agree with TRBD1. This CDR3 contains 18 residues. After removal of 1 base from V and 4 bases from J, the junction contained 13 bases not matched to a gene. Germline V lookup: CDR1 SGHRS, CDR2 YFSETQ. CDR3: CASSLSAPGQGIGYGYTF. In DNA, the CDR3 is TGCGCCAGCAGCTTGTCCGCACCGGGACAGGGGATCGGCTATGGCTACACCTTC.

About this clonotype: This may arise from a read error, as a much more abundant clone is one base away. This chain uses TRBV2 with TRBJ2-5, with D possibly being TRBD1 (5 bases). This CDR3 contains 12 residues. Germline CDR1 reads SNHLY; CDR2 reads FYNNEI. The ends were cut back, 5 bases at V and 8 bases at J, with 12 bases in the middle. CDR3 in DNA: TGTGCCAGCAGTTCGGAAGGGGATACCCAGTACTTC. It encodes CASSSEGDTQYF.

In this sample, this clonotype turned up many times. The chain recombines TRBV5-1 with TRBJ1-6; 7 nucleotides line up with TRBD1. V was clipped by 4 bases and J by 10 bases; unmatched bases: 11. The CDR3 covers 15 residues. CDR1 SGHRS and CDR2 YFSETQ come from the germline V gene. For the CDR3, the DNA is TGCGCCAGCAGCCACGGGGACAGCGAGTCCTCACCCCTCCACTTT. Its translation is CASSHGDSESSPLHF. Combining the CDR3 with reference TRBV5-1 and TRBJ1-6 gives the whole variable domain KAGVTQTPRYLIKTRGQQVTLSCSPISGHRSVSWYQQTPGQGLQFLFEYFSETQRNKGNFPGRFSGRQFSNSRSEMNVSTLELGDSALYLCASSHGDSESSPLHFGNGTRLTVT.

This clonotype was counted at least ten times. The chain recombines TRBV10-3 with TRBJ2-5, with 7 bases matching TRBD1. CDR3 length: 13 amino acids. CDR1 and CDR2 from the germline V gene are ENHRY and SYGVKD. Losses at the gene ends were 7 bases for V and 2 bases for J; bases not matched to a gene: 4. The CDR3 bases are TGTGCCATCAATTCGGACAGGCAAGAGACCCAGTACTTC. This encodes CAINSDRQETQYF.

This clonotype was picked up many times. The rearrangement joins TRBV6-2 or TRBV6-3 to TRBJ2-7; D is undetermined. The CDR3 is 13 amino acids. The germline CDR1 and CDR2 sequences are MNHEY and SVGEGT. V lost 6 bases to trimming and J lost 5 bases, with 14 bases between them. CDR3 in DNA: TGTGCCAGCAGGGAGCCTAACTTCGACGAGCAGTACGTC. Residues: CASREPNFDEQYV.

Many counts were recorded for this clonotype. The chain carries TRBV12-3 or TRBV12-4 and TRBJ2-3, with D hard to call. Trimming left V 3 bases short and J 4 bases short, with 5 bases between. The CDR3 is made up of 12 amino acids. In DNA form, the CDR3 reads TGTGCCAGCAGTTTTGTCGCAGATACGCAGTATTTT. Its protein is CASSFVADTQYF.

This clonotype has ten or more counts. The CDR3 region is CASSLVQESPGELFF. CDR3 nucleotides: TGCGCCAGCAGCTTGGTTCAGGAGTCGCCCGGGGAGCTGTTTTTT. The chain is built from TRBV5-1 and TRBJ2-2; D uncertain. With 0 bases removed from V and 6 bases from J, the gap between germline ends came to 12 bases. Germline V gene data show CDR1 as SGHRS and CDR2 as YFSETQ. This CDR3 comprises 15 residues.

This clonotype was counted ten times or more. CDR3 protein: CASSPGTGMEGYTF. CDR3 in DNA: TGTGCCAGCTCACCAGGGACAGGGATGGAAGGCTACACCTTC. The V and J genes are TRBV18 and TRBJ1-2; 9 nucleotides agree with TRBD1. The CDR3 sequence is 14 residues long. J lost 8 bases, V lost 2 bases, and 6 bases had no gene match. Looked up from germline, CDR1 is KGHSH and CDR2 is LQKENI.

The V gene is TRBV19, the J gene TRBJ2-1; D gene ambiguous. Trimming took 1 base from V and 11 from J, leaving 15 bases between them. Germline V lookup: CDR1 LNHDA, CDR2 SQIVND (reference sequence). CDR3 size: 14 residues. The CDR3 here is CASSIVGSLGQQFF. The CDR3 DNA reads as TGTGCCAGTAGTATAGTAGGGTCCCTCGGTCAGCAGTTCTTC.

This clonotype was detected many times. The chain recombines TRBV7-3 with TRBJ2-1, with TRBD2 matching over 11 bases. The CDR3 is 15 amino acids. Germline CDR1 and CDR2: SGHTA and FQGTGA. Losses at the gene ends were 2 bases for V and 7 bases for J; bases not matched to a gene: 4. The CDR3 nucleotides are TGTGCCAGCAGCTTAGGGACTAGCGGTAGAAATGAGCAGTTCTTC. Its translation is CASSLGTSGRNEQFF.

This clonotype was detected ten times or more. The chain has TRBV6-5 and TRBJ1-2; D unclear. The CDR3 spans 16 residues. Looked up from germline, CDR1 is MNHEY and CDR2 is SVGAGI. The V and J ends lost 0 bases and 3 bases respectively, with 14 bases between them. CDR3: CASSYSLGTKDYGYTF. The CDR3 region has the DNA TGTGCCAGCAGTTACTCCTTGGGCACGAAGGACTATGGCTACACCTTC.